These 29 T cell receptor beta chains came from one sample sequenced in a study of response to subunit inactivated influenza vaccine. One entry per CDR3 protein results from TCRdb running MiXCR on the RT-PCR reads. This table has roughly 620,000 distinct CDR3 sequences, roughly 10% appearing once. This same sample was also part of a study on T cells expressing NK-cell markers. As reported in that work: What made the TCR beta cDNA was 5'RACE template switching with UMIs.

This specimen consisted of PBMCs from blood, obtained on the day of vaccination. The receptors shown here come from a man in his forties or fifties who received an inactivated influenza vaccine.

This rearrangement joins TRBV3-1 to TRBJ2-7, with D perhaps matching TRBD2 (5 bases). This CDR3 region has 16 residues. The V end lost 0 bases, the J end lost 0 bases, and 12 bases lay between the germline ends. Germline CDR1 and CDR2: LGHDT and YNNKEL (reference sequence). CDR3 region: CASSQDYVGSSYEQYF. The CDR3 DNA sequence: TGTGCCAGCAGCCAAGATTACGTAGGGAGCTCCTACGAGCAGTACTTC.

In its sample, this clonotype was seen a few times. Here the CDR3 reads CASSSPGDEKLFF. The CDR3 nucleotides are TGTGCCAGCAGCTCCCCGGGGGATGAAAAACTGTTTTTT. V usage is TRBV7-9 and J usage is TRBJ1-4; possible D gene TRBD1, 5 bases. V lost 4 bases to trimming and J lost 6 bases, with 9 bases between them. The germline V gene has CDR1 SEHNR and CDR2 FQNEAQ (reference sequence). This CDR3 has 13 amino acids.

The V and J genes are TRBV5-1 and TRBJ2-7; D not resolved. Germline-derived CDR1 and CDR2 are SGHRS and YFSETQ. The CDR3 sequence is 18 residues long. V was cut by 2 bases and J by 6 bases, with 27 bases left in between. CDR3: CASSFGPSFDLMPFEQYF. The CDR3, as DNA: TGCGCCAGCAGCTTCGGACCCTCGTTTGATTTAATGCCCTTCGAGCAGTACTTC.

Worth noting for this clonotype: This could be a read error, since a much larger clone is one nucleotide away. This chain joins TRBV11-2 and TRBJ1-3; D may be TRBD1 (5 bases). Per the germline V gene, CDR1 is SGHAT and CDR2 is FQNNGV. This CDR3 is 15 amino acids long. Written as DNA, the CDR3 is TGTGCCAGCAGCTTCTCGGCAGGGTCTGGAAACACCATACATTTT. As protein: CASSFSAGSGNTIHF.

The CDR3 loop is CASSYGRDTGQKEKLFF. CDR3 bases: TGTGCCAGCAGTTACGGGCGGGACACCGGGCAAAAGGAAAAACTGTTTTTT. The chain links TRBV6-5 to TRBJ1-4; possible D gene TRBD1, 6 bases. V shed 2 bases and J shed 8 bases, with 21 bases lying between them. CDR1 is MNHEY and CDR2 is SVGAGI in the germline V gene. There are 17 residues in the CDR3.

The CDR3 DNA sequence: TGTGCCAGCAGTTTCTACGGGAGGGCCTTTAAGACCCAGTACTTC. Translating it yields CASSFYGRAFKTQYF. The chain links TRBV28 to TRBJ2-5, with 8 nucleotides matching TRBD2. Germline V gene lookup returns CDR1 MDHEN and CDR2 SYDVKM. The trim removed 3 bases at V and 6 bases at J, leaving 9 bases unmatched. The CDR3 is 15 residues long.

This clonotype has ten or more counts. The gene calls are TRBV20-1 and TRBJ2-1; no definite D call. Germline CDR1 reads DFQATT; CDR2 reads SNEGSKA (reference sequence). This CDR3 region has 12 residues. The ends were cut back, 4 bases at V and 1 base at J, with 5 bases in the middle. DNA for the CDR3: TGCAGTGCTACTCCTTCCTACAATGAGCAGTTCTTC. It specifies CSATPSYNEQFF.

This clonotype was seen more than once but under ten times. The V gene is TRBV5-1, the J gene TRBJ2-3, with 7 bases fitting TRBD1. The CDR3 spans 16 residues. Germline V gene sequence: CDR1 SGHRS, CDR2 YFSETQ. With 3 bases clipped from V and 1 base from J, the junction kept 8 bases outside the gene matches. The DNA of the CDR3 is TGCGCCAGCAGCTCAACAGGGGACCCTCGCACAGATACGCAGTATTTT. Translation: CASSSTGDPRTDTQYF.

At least ten counts were recorded for this clonotype. The chain couples TRBV28 to TRBJ2-3; D is perhaps TRBD1 (5 bases). Germline V gene sequence: CDR1 MDHEN, CDR2 SYDVKM. With 6 bases removed from V and 0 bases from J, the gap between germline ends came to 16 bases. The CDR3 contains 16 residues. CDR3 amino acids: CASRRQRWPSTDTQYF. The CDR3 DNA is TGTGCCAGCAGACGACAGCGATGGCCTAGCACAGATACGCAGTATTTT.

This clonotype was picked up many times. The chain recombines TRBV12-3 or TRBV12-4 with TRBJ1-3; D not certain. The V end was cut by 5 bases, the J end by 2 bases, with 16 bases between. CDR3 size: 16 residues. CDR3 nucleotide sequence: TGTGCCAGCAGTCCCCGACAAAGATCGACTGGAAACACCATATATTTT. Protein product: CASSPRQRSTGNTIYF.

This clonotype was counted many times. V is TRBV10-3 and J is TRBJ2-2; tentative D call: TRBD1 (6 bases). Germline CDR1 reads ENHRY; CDR2 reads SYGVKD. Trimming left V 6 bases short and J 8 bases short, with 19 bases between. The CDR3 extends over 15 amino acids. CDR3: CAISLDSPRRGELFF. The CDR3 DNA sequence: TGTGCCATCAGCCTGGACAGCCCCCGGAGGGGGGAGCTGTTTTTT.

This clonotype was found a few times. V and J are TRBV3-1 and TRBJ1-1; 9 nucleotides match TRBD1. Trimming removed 2 bases from V and 6 bases from J; junction bases left unmatched: 4. The CDR3 sequence is 14 residues long. Germline values: CDR1 LGHDT, CDR2 YNNKEL (reference sequence). Written as DNA, the CDR3 is TGTGCCAGCAGCCAACCGGGACAGGGCCCTGAAGCTTTCTTT. Amino acid sequence: CASSQPGQGPEAFF.

This CDR3 reads CASSVSGGAYEQYF. CDR3 DNA sequence: TGTGCCAGTAGTGTGAGCGGGGGAGCCTACGAGCAGTACTTC. The chain uses TRBV19 and TRBJ2-7; the match to TRBD2 covers 8 bases. Germline CDR1 is LNHDA and CDR2 is SQIVND (reference sequence). Unmatched junction bases numbered 5, after V lost 5 bases and J lost 2 bases. The CDR3 extends over 14 amino acids.

This chain links TRBV14 with TRBJ2-4; D is unclear. With 3 bases removed from V and 8 bases from J, the gap between germline ends came to 11 bases. This CDR3 contains 13 residues. Germline CDR1 is SGHDN and CDR2 is FVKESK. The CDR3 nucleotides are TGTGCCAGCAGCCAGTTAGGGTCGGACATTCAGTACTTC. This codes for CASSQLGSDIQYF.

This chain links TRBV6-2 or TRBV6-3 with TRBJ1-5; D might be TRBD1 (5 bases). V lost 10 bases, J lost 4 bases, and 11 bases lay in between. The CDR3 is 12 amino acids. Germline V lookup: CDR1 MNHEY, CDR2 SVGEGT. DNA for the CDR3: TGTGCCACCGGATGGGGGAATCAGCCCCAGCATTTT. Translation: CATGWGNQPQHF.

This clonotype occurred many times. CDR3 amino acids: CSAAEYSNQPQHF. The DNA of the CDR3 is TGCAGTGCTGCAGAGTATAGCAATCAGCCCCAGCATTTT. The rearrangement uses TRBV20-1 and TRBJ1-5; the D is unclear. The ends were cut back, 5 bases at V and 0 bases at J, with 8 bases in the middle. The CDR3 has 13 amino acids. Germline lookup yields CDR1 DFQATT and CDR2 SNEGSKA (reference sequence).

This clonotype was observed at least ten times. This chain links TRBV7-8 with TRBJ2-2; the D is unclear. The germline V gene has CDR1 SGHVS and CDR2 FQNEAQ. Trimming took 1 base from V and 6 from J, leaving 15 bases between them. CDR3 size: 16 residues. CDR3 in DNA: TGTGCCAGCAGCTTAGTAGTTCAGGTTCAGTCCGGGGAGCTGTTTTTT. Amino acids: CASSLVVQVQSGELFF.

This clonotype has a count of ten or more. This sequence joins TRBV5-1 and TRBJ2-1; D is unresolved. The CDR3 is 15 amino acids. Trimming left V 0 bases short and J 0 bases short, with 7 bases between. Germline loops: CDR1 SGHRS, CDR2 YFSETQ. CDR3 nucleotide sequence: TGCGCCAGCAGCTTGGAGGCTAACTCCTACAATGAGCAGTTCTTC. It encodes CASSLEANSYNEQFF.

This clonotype turned up a few times. The gene calls are TRBV20-1 and TRBJ2-3, with no clear D. The CDR3 has 16 residues. V gave up 0 bases and J gave up 1 base, with 14 bases separating them. CDR1 and CDR2 from the germline V gene are DFQATT and SNEGSKA (reference sequence). The CDR3, as DNA: TGCAGTGCTAGAGATCGGCCCCGGAAGGGCACAGATACGCAGTATTTT. This sequence encodes CSARDRPRKGTDTQYF.

The chain joins TRBV7-9 to TRBJ2-3; TRBD2 agrees at 10 bases. The junction had 4 bases not matched to a gene; V was cut back by 4 bases and J by 3 bases. CDR1 is SEHNR, CDR2 FQNEAQ, per germline (reference sequence). The CDR3 spans 15 residues. CDR3 nucleotides: TGTGCCAGCAGCTCCTATAGCGGGAGGACAGATACGCAGTATTTT. This sequence encodes CASSSYSGRTDTQYF.

The rearrangement uses TRBV10-2 and TRBJ2-3; maybe TRBD2 (7 bases). Germline V gene lookup returns CDR1 WSHSY and CDR2 SAAADI. The CDR3 runs 13 residues. Trimming left V 4 bases short and J 6 bases short, with 11 bases between. CDR3 amino acids: CASSGGGLDTQYF. The CDR3 nucleotides are TGCGCCAGCAGTGGGGGGGGGCTGGATACGCAGTATTTT.

V and J are TRBV6-1 and TRBJ1-6; no firm D call. The ends were cut back, 9 bases at V and 7 bases at J, with 16 bases in the middle. This CDR3 contains 14 residues. Germline V CDR1 and CDR2: MNHNS, SASEGT. The CDR3 protein is CASIKSVLNSPLHF. In DNA form, the CDR3 reads TGTGCCAGTATCAAGTCAGTTCTGAATTCACCCCTCCACTTT.

This clonotype appeared many times. The chain links TRBV20-1 to TRBJ1-2; D is undetermined. The length of the CDR3 is 9 residues. Germline CDR1 and CDR2: DFQATT and SNEGSKA (reference sequence). The V gene lost 3 bases and the J gene lost 7 bases, with 3 bases spanning the gap. The CDR3 protein is CSARGGYTF. The CDR3, as DNA: TGCAGTGCTAGGGGTGGCTACACCTTC.

The gene calls are TRBV5-1 and TRBJ2-2; TRBD2 is a possible D gene (5 bases). The V end was cut by 0 bases, the J end by 4 bases, with 10 bases between. The CDR3 length is 15 residues. The V gene's germline CDR1 is SGHRS and CDR2 YFSETQ. CDR3 in DNA: TGCGCCAGCAGCTTGGAGACCCGGGGCACCGGGGAGCTGTTTTTT. It specifies CASSLETRGTGELFF.

This chain joins TRBV6-5 and TRBJ2-1; D is unresolved. The V end lost 8 bases, the J end lost 7 bases, and 9 bases lay between the germline ends. The CDR3 has 11 amino acids. Germline assignment: CDR1 MNHEY and CDR2 SVGAGI. CDR3 loop: CASELGNEQFF. Here the CDR3 DNA reads TGTGCCAGCGAGTTGGGGAATGAGCAGTTCTTC.

This clonotype was detected only a few times. The V and J genes are TRBV12-3 or TRBV12-4 and TRBJ2-2, with D maybe TRBD2 (6 bases). This CDR3 has 16 amino acids. Deletions cut 1 base from V and 2 bases from J, with 11 bases between. The CDR3 sequence is CASSLGLARNTGELFF. CDR3 coding DNA: TGTGCCAGCAGTTTAGGGCTAGCGAGAAACACCGGGGAGCTGTTTTTT.

The sample holds a few counts of this clonotype. The chain couples TRBV5-6 to TRBJ2-7; no clear D gene. The CDR3 is 15 amino acids. CDR1 is SGHDT, CDR2 YYEEEE, per germline. The V and J ends lost 0 bases and 3 bases respectively, with 13 bases between them. CDR3 amino acids: CASSLGPAFIYEQYF. The CDR3 DNA sequence: TGTGCCAGCAGCTTGGGACCCGCCTTTATCTACGAGCAGTACTTC.

The chain carries TRBV3-1 and TRBJ1-6; tentatively, D is TRBD1 (6 bases). Trimming cost V 5 bases and J 10 bases, with 18 bases left between them. The CDR3 is 15 residues long. The germline CDR1 and CDR2 sequences are LGHDT and YNNKEL (reference sequence). The CDR3 loop is CASSFGQSLGSPLHF. CDR3 sequence (DNA): TGTGCCAGCAGCTTCGGACAGTCCCTGGGATCACCCCTCCACTTT. Full variable domain (missing parts from reference TRBV3-1 and TRBJ1-6): DTAVSQTPKYLVTQMGNDKSIKCEQNLGHDTMYWYKQDSKKFLKIMFSYNNKELIINETVPNRFSPKSPDKAHLNLHINSLELGDSAVYFCASSFGQSLGSPLHFGNGTRLTVT.

The chain recombines TRBV28 with TRBJ2-7, with D tentatively TRBD1 or TRBD2 (6 bases each). V lost 6 bases, J lost 4 bases, and 16 bases lay in between. Per the germline V gene, CDR1 is MDHEN and CDR2 is SYDVKM. CDR3 length: 14 residues. The CDR3 DNA reads as TGTGCCAGCAGGGGCCCGGGGGCGACGTACGAGCAGTACTTC. It codes for CASRGPGATYEQYF.